This paragraph reports one TCR beta chain. The antigen is undetermined. The data stem from a study of cytomegalovirus exposure and HLA in healthy donors. Whole-study findings and limits: Reports described diagnosis of cytomegalovirus status by the classifier as highly specific and sensitive.

With 60 Vbeta and 13 Jbeta primers, the PCR was carried out. Sequencing was performed with immunoSEQ multiplex PCR; in TCRdb, only in-frame clones are kept and a portion is missing. The table has 90,000 to 100,000 clones, about 81% seen once. V dropped 9 bases and J dropped 5; count of bases not matched to a gene: 8. This CDR3 is 13 amino acids long. Germline CDR1 and CDR2: LNHNV and YYDKDF (reference sequence). Sequenced input: PBMCs. V gene TRBV15 combines with J gene TRBJ2-3; 7 nucleotides line up with TRBD1. The sequence was obtained from a man between 35 and 55 years old in good health and CMV-seronegative. The CDR3 protein is CATTGVSIDTQYF. The CDR3 DNA sequence: TGTGCCACTACAGGGGTGTCCATAGATACGCAGTATTTT.